One sample yielded the 11 T cell receptor beta chains listed below, sequenced in a study of shared T cell receptors in the human thymus. Measured with immunoSEQ multiplex PCR; TCRdb has only the in-frame clones, and not every one. The repertoire consists of about 660,000 clones, with roughly 90% occurring once and the leading ten covering 0.0085% to 0.012%. Separately, the same data were catalogued under a study of human thymus T cells.

Sequencing was done on a sample of thymocytes. These receptors all come from a boy less than two years old with a congenital heart defect.

The chain employs TRBV19 and TRBJ1-4; D unclear. The V end lost 9 bases, the J end lost 8 bases, and 7 bases lay between the germline ends. This CDR3 contains 10 residues. In germline, CDR1 is LNHDA, CDR2 SQIVND (reference sequence). The CDR3 DNA reads as TGTGCCAGCCCACAGGAAAAACTGTTTTTT. Its translation: CASPQEKLFF.

This clone was detected only once. This rearrangement joins TRBV12-5 to TRBJ2-7, with D perhaps matching TRBD1 (5 bases). The CDR3 covers 18 residues. In germline, CDR1 is LGHNT, CDR2 FRNRAP. The V gene lost 2 bases and the J gene lost 3 bases, with 23 bases spanning the gap. The CDR3 DNA reads as TGTGCTAGTGGTTTGACTCCGCCCTTGGGGCTAGGCGTCTACGAGCAGTACTTC. Residues: CASGLTPPLGLGVYEQYF.

This rearrangement joins TRBV27 to TRBJ1-2; D is uncertain. CDR3 length: 14 residues. Trimming stripped 2 bases from V and 7 bases from J, with 14 bases between. The germline V gene encodes CDR1 MNHEY and CDR2 SMNVEV (reference sequence). The CDR3 loop reads CASSLRAEGFGYTF. Here the CDR3 DNA reads TGTGCCAGCAGTTTACGGGCCGAGGGTTTTGGCTACACCTTC.

The chain uses TRBV28 and TRBJ2-7; 13 nucleotides line up with TRBD2. There are 16 residues in the CDR3. With 6 bases clipped from V and 4 bases from J, the junction kept 9 bases outside the gene matches. Germline CDR1 reads MDHEN; CDR2 reads SYDVKM. The CDR3: CASRPRPGLAGYEQYF. The CDR3 nucleotides read TGTGCCAGCAGACCCCGACCGGGACTAGCGGGGTACGAGCAGTACTTC.

V and J are TRBV2 and TRBJ2-7, with 7 bases that match TRBD2. CDR3 length: 14 amino acids. Trimming cost V 8 bases and J 2 bases; bases outside gene matches: 9. The germline gives CDR1 SNHLY, CDR2 FYNNEI. CDR3 sequence: CASEGSSGAYEQYF. The CDR3 coding sequence is TGTGCCAGCGAGGGGTCTAGCGGTGCCTACGAGCAGTACTTC.

This clone has a handful of counts. The chain carries TRBV4-2 and TRBJ2-7; TRBD1 matches at 8 bases. The CDR3 has 16 residues. Germline loops: CDR1 LGHNA, CDR2 YNFKEQ. Germline trimming cut 1 base from V and 0 bases from J; bases unmatched to any gene: 5. This chain's CDR3 is CASSQGRQGSSYEQYF. As DNA, the CDR3 is TGTGCCAGCAGCCAAGGTCGACAGGGGAGCTCCTACGAGCAGTACTTC.

The rearrangement links TRBV18 to TRBJ1-1, with TRBD1 matching 7 bases. V was pared by 6 bases and J by 2 bases, with 15 bases of the junction left unmatched. Germline V lookup: CDR1 KGHSH, CDR2 LQKENI. The CDR3 is 17 residues long. The CDR3 nucleotides read TGTGCCAGCTCCCCCCCAACGGCCGGACAGGATAACACTGAAGCTTTCTTT. Its translation: CASSPPTAGQDNTEAFF.

The chain uses TRBV28 and TRBJ2-7, with TRBD2 identical over 16 bases. There are 19 residues in the CDR3. The junction had 10 bases not matched to a gene; V was cut back by 5 bases and J by 0 bases. Germline V gene sequence: CDR1 MDHEN, CDR2 SYDVKM. This chain's CDR3 is CASSPSGLAGGNSSYEQYF. In nucleotides, the CDR3 is TGTGCCAGCAGTCCTTCGGGACTAGCGGGAGGGAACAGCTCCTACGAGCAGTACTTC.

The chain is built from TRBV27 and TRBJ2-7, with 11 bases identical to TRBD1. The germline V gene has CDR1 MNHEY and CDR2 SMNVEV (reference sequence). The CDR3 totals 16 residues. Trimming cost V 5 bases and J 2 bases; bases outside gene matches: 8. The CDR3 here is CASSPNLGQGAYEQYF. The CDR3 bases are TGTGCCAGCAGTCCCAACTTGGGACAGGGGGCCTACGAGCAGTACTTC.

The J gene is TRBJ2-1, the V gene TRBV6-5, with 8 bases lining up with TRBD1. The CDR3 spans 14 residues. With 2 bases clipped from V and 8 bases from J, the junction kept 5 bases outside the gene matches. Germline CDR1 and CDR2: MNHEY and SVGAGI. The CDR3 DNA reads TGTGCCAGCAGTTACCTGGGACAGGTCGATGAGCAGTTCTTC. Encoded protein: CASSYLGQVDEQFF.

This clone was detected only once. This rearrangement joins TRBV30 to TRBJ2-7; weak D call: TRBD1 (5 bases). The germline gives CDR1 GTSNPN, CDR2 SVGIG (reference sequence). V lost 6 bases and J 8 bases, leaving 23 bases between the germline ends. The CDR3 runs 14 residues. For the CDR3, the DNA is TGTGCCTGCTACCGCGAATCGTCCGACAGAAAGCAGTACTTC. Amino acids: CACYRESSDRKQYF.